The 32 T cell receptor beta chains below were found in one sample sequenced in a study of blood T cell repertoires in COVID-19. Sequencing used immunoSEQ multiplex PCR; TCRdb keeps in-frame clones, though not all of them. The sample consists of 300,000 to 400,000 clones, 90% of them appearing once. The sequenced material came from PBMCs or T cells enriched from blood (not recorded which). Source of these receptors: a man between 60 and 70 years old who had recovered from COVID-19.

The chain recombines TRBV7-3 with TRBJ2-1; D might be TRBD2 (6 bases). The germline V gene has CDR1 SGHTA and CDR2 FQGTGA. Trimming pared 4 bases from V and 5 bases from J, leaving 15 bases between. The CDR3 is made up of 15 amino acids. The CDR3 loop is CASSSLAGLNNEQFF. The CDR3 nucleotides read TGTGCCAGCAGCTCCCTGGCGGGGCTAAACAATGAGCAGTTCTTC.

The gene calls are TRBV28 and TRBJ1-1; maybe TRBD1 (6 bases). This CDR3 contains 13 residues. CDR1 and CDR2 (germline): MDHEN, SYDVKM. V lost 4 bases to trimming and J lost 11 bases, with 17 bases between them. As DNA, the CDR3 is TGTGCCAGCAGTTCGCCAAAGACAGGAGGCGCTTTCTTT. It translates to CASSSPKTGGAFF.

In this sample, this clone turned up once. The chain has TRBV21-1 and TRBJ2-3; the table gives TRBD1 as D, unverified against the DNA. TRBV21-1 is a pseudogene. The CDR3 contains 11 residues. CDR3 nucleotides: TGTGCCAGTCCGACACCAGATACGCAGTATTTT. Its translation is CASPTPDTQYF.

The sample holds a few counts of this clone. The rearrangement joins TRBV3-1 (or the pseudogene TRBV3-2) to TRBJ2-2; 10 positions agree with TRBD1. The trim removed 4 bases at V and 3 bases at J, leaving 11 bases unmatched. This CDR3 is built from 18 residues. Germline V gene data show CDR1 as LGHDT and CDR2 as YNNKEL (reference sequence). The DNA for the CDR3 is TGTGCCAGCAGCCTTCGGACAGGGGGAGTTTTGGACACCGGGGAGCTGTTTTTT. Protein product: CASSLRTGGVLDTGELFF.

The chain recombines TRBV6-1 with TRBJ1-6; D unclear. Trimming took off 0 bases at V and 3 bases at J, with 9 bases between the two ends. The germline V gene encodes CDR1 MNHNS and CDR2 SASEGT. This CDR3 comprises 16 residues. The CDR3 nucleotides read TGTGCCAGCAGTGAAGCGGCAGAAATCTATAATTCACCCCTCCACTTT. Its protein is CASSEAAEIYNSPLHF.

This chain connects TRBV27 to TRBJ1-1; tentative D call: TRBD1 (5 bases). CDR1 is MNHEY, CDR2 SMNVEV, per germline (reference sequence). V lost 0 bases, J lost 3 bases, and 8 bases lay in between. The CDR3 loop spans 14 amino acids. DNA of the CDR3: TGTGCCAGCAGTTTATCCAGGGAGGACACTGAAGCTTTCTTT. Its translation: CASSLSREDTEAFF.

The chain couples TRBV7-6 to TRBJ2-1, with 15 bases that match TRBD2. Losses at the gene ends were 4 bases for V and 8 bases for J; bases not matched to a gene: 9. Germline V gives CDR1 SGHVS, CDR2 FNYEAQ. The CDR3 runs to 17 residues. The CDR3 loop reads CASSSRTSGGAFDEQFF. The CDR3 DNA reads as TGTGCCAGCAGCTCCCGGACTAGCGGGGGGGCTTTCGATGAGCAGTTCTTC.

V is TRBV5-4 and J is TRBJ2-1, with a possible D match to TRBD1 (5 bases). CDR3 size: 17 residues. Per the germline V gene, CDR1 is SGHNT and CDR2 is YYREEE (reference sequence). The V end was cut by 4 bases, the J end by 3 bases, with 20 bases between. CDR3 protein: CASSPGVDSRGYNEQFF. The CDR3 coding sequence is TGTGCCAGCAGCCCGGGTGTGGATAGTAGGGGCTACAATGAGCAGTTCTTC. Looking up the rest from reference TRBV5-4 and TRBJ2-1 gives the full variable domain: ETGVTQSPTHLIKTRGQQVTLRCSSQSGHNTVSWYQQALGQGPQFIFQYYREEENGRGNFPPRFSGLQFPNYSSELNVNALELDDSALYLCASSPGVDSRGYNEQFFGPGTRLTVL.

This chain connects TRBV5-1 to TRBJ1-4, with 9 bases fitting TRBD1. Germline loops: CDR1 SGHRS, CDR2 YFSETQ. This CDR3 contains 15 residues. The junction had 9 bases not matched to a gene; V was cut back by 6 bases and J by 6 bases. DNA for the CDR3: TGCGCCAGCACAACCGGGACAGGGTTCGATGAAAAACTGTTTTTT. This encodes CASTTGTGFDEKLFF.

The gene calls are TRBV3-1 (or the pseudogene TRBV3-2) and TRBJ2-7; TRBD1 matches at 9 bases. V shed 5 bases and J 2 bases; nucleotides not matched to a gene: 16. The V gene's germline CDR1 is LGHDT and CDR2 YNNKEL (reference sequence). The CDR3 covers 18 residues. Here the CDR3 reads CASSSKIIRDRAPYEQYF. The CDR3 coding sequence is TGTGCCAGCAGCTCCAAGATCATCCGGGACAGGGCCCCCTACGAGCAGTACTTC.

The chain recombines TRBV5-6 with TRBJ2-3, with a weak D call TRBD1 (6 bases). The V and J ends lost 5 bases and 3 bases respectively, with 13 bases between them. Germline loops: CDR1 SGHDT, CDR2 YYEEEE. This CDR3 comprises 14 residues. The CDR3 DNA is TGTGCCAGCAGGGAGTACAGGGCGACAGATACGCAGTATTTT. It translates to CASREYRATDTQYF.

The V call is TRBV10-3, the J call TRBJ2-4, with 15 bases lining up with TRBD2. The CDR3 totals 19 residues. Germline V gene sequence: CDR1 ENHRY, CDR2 SYGVKD. Germline trimming cut 5 bases from V and 0 bases from J; bases unmatched to any gene: 8. The DNA of the CDR3 is TGTGCCATCAGTAAGGGACTAGCGGGGGGAGGACTAGCCAAAAACATTCAGTACTTC. Protein product: CAISKGLAGGGLAKNIQYF.

This chain joins TRBV30 and TRBJ2-1; D remains unclear. CDR1 GTSNPN and CDR2 SVGIG come from the germline V gene (reference sequence). The CDR3 covers 16 residues. The germline V and J ends were trimmed by 2 bases and 0 bases, with 14 bases remaining between them. The CDR3 region has the DNA TGTGCCTGGAGTTTCTTGAGCAAGAGCTCCTACAATGAGCAGTTCTTC. As protein: CAWSFLSKSSYNEQFF.

This chain connects TRBV14 to TRBJ2-1, with 13 nucleotides matching TRBD2. Germline V gene sequence: CDR1 SGHDN, CDR2 FVKESK. The trim removed 2 bases at V and 4 bases at J, leaving 8 bases unmatched. The CDR3 length is 18 residues. The CDR3 nucleotides read TGTGCCAGCAGCCAACGGACTAGCGGGAGTCTTGTATACAATGAGCAGTTCTTC. Residues: CASSQRTSGSLVYNEQFF.

The CDR3 is CASCGTAGFNEKLFF. The CDR3 region has the DNA TGTGCCAGTTGTGGGACAGCGGGCTTTAATGAAAAACTGTTTTTT. This sequence joins TRBV19 and TRBJ1-4; 7 bases line up with TRBD1. V was clipped by 8 bases and J by 4 bases; unmatched bases: 10. This CDR3 region has 15 residues. Germline V CDR1 and CDR2: LNHDA, SQIVND (reference sequence).

V is TRBV19 and J is TRBJ1-2; perhaps TRBD1 as D (6 bases). Looked up from germline, CDR1 is LNHDA and CDR2 is SQIVND (reference sequence). The CDR3 runs 13 residues. The V end was cut by 6 bases, the J end by 6 bases, with 14 bases between. CDR3 nucleotides: TGTGCCAGTAGACAAACAGGGAAGGATGGCTACACCTTC. Residues: CASRQTGKDGYTF.

The V call is TRBV11-2, the J call TRBJ1-1; D uncertain. CDR3 size: 11 residues. Germline values: CDR1 SGHAT, CDR2 FQNNGV. Trimming stripped 4 bases from V and 5 bases from J, with 5 bases between. In DNA, the CDR3 is TGTGCCAGCAGCTCCCGTACTGAAGCTTTCTTT. This encodes CASSSRTEAFF.

V usage is TRBV5-1 and J usage is TRBJ2-5; a possible D gene is TRBD2 (6 bases). Germline V lookup: CDR1 SGHRS, CDR2 YFSETQ. The V end lost 4 bases, the J end lost 2 bases, and 12 bases lay between the germline ends. The CDR3 runs to 14 residues. In DNA form, the CDR3 reads TGCGCCAGCAGCCACAACGCGGGACAAGAGACCCAGTACTTC. Translation gives CASSHNAGQETQYF.

The chain has TRBV11-3 and TRBJ2-7, with a tentative D call TRBD1 (6 bases). Germline V gene data show CDR1 as SGHNT and CDR2 as YENEEA. This CDR3 contains 15 residues. Trimming took 0 bases from V and 0 from J, leaving 9 bases between them. The CDR3 is CASSLEDSSSYEQYF. As DNA, the CDR3 is TGTGCCAGCAGCTTAGAGGACAGCTCCTCCTACGAGCAGTACTTC.

This chain uses TRBV6-4 with TRBJ2-3; 9 nucleotides match TRBD2. There are 16 residues in the CDR3. Germline trimming cut 3 bases from V and 0 bases from J; bases unmatched to any gene: 4. Germline V gene lookup returns CDR1 MRHNA and CDR2 SNTAGT. The CDR3 loop is CASSEHSGSSTDTQYF. CDR3 nucleotides: TGTGCCAGCAGTGAGCATAGCGGGAGTAGCACAGATACGCAGTATTTT.

As concerns this clone: The same CDR3 also results from other DNA sequences found in this sample. The chain couples TRBV7-3 to TRBJ1-1; D call uncertain. Germline-derived CDR1 and CDR2 are SGHTA and FQGTGA. V was clipped by 5 bases and J by 4 bases, with 11 bases between them. The CDR3 consists of 13 residues. CDR3 amino acids: CASSHRGGTEAFF. CDR3 bases: TGTGCCAGCAGCCACCGGGGAGGCACTGAAGCTTTCTTT.

This clone has more than one count but fewer than ten. The CDR3 protein is CASSTRWTANTGELFF. In DNA form, the CDR3 reads TGCGCCAGCAGCACCCGCTGGACAGCAAACACCGGGGAGCTGTTTTTT. This chain links TRBV4-3 with TRBJ2-2; a possible D gene is TRBD1 (6 bases). The CDR3 totals 16 residues. Germline-derived CDR1 and CDR2 are LGHNA and YSLEER. The V end lost 5 bases, the J end lost 2 bases, and 15 bases lay between the germline ends.

This chain joins TRBV5-6 and TRBJ1-2, with 9 bases fitting TRBD1. Looked up from germline, CDR1 is SGHDT and CDR2 is YYEEEE. Unmatched junction bases numbered 3, after V lost 3 bases and J lost 0 bases. CDR3 length: 15 residues. Written as DNA, the CDR3 is TGTGCCAGCAGCTCGGACAGGGGTGCTAACTATGGCTACACCTTC. It yields the protein CASSSDRGANYGYTF.

The V and J genes are TRBV7-3 and TRBJ2-5; TRBD2 matches 10 bases. Germline trimming cut 4 bases from V and 5 bases from J; bases unmatched to any gene: 10. The germline gives CDR1 SGHTA, CDR2 FQGTGA. CDR3 length equals 16 residues. This chain's CDR3 is CASSSRASGSSETQYF. The CDR3 DNA reads as TGTGCCAGCAGCTCCCGGGCTAGCGGGAGTAGTGAGACCCAGTACTTC.

The table lists this clone with a count of one. The chain combines TRBV9 with TRBJ1-6; TRBD1 aligns across 9 bases. Germline V lookup: CDR1 SGDLS, CDR2 YYNGEE. V dropped 0 bases and J dropped 5; count of bases not matched to a gene: 9. The CDR3 runs 18 residues. The CDR3 protein is CASSVAPVDRGNNSPLHF. DNA for the CDR3: TGTGCCAGCAGCGTAGCTCCCGTGGACAGGGGCAATAATTCACCCCTCCACTTT.

CDR3 amino acids: CAIREREGLVGEQYF. In nucleotides, the CDR3 is TGTGCCATCAGGGAGCGGGAGGGCCTCGTGGGCGAGCAGTACTTC. The chain uses TRBV10-3 and TRBJ2-7; 10 bases map to TRBD2. The CDR3 totals 15 residues. CDR1 and CDR2 from the germline V gene are ENHRY and SYGVKD. The ends lost 6 bases at V and 6 bases at J; junction bases unmatched: 11.

The chain joins TRBV9 to TRBJ1-2, with 7 bases that match TRBD1. Trimming removed 3 bases from V and 8 bases from J; junction bases left unmatched: 4. Germline V gene data show CDR1 as SGDLS and CDR2 as YYNGEE. This CDR3 contains 12 residues. In nucleotides, the CDR3 is TGTGCCAGCAGCGCCCCAGGGGGGGGCTACACCTTC. This encodes CASSAPGGGYTF.

The chain has TRBV7-2 and TRBJ1-4, with TRBD1 as a possible D gene (5 bases). There are 14 residues in the CDR3. V lost 5 bases, J lost 8 bases, and 15 bases lay in between. Germline CDR1 and CDR2: SGHTA and FQGNSA. CDR3 amino acids: CASSPGLNEEKLFF. The CDR3 nucleotides are TGTGCCAGCAGCCCGGGACTCAATGAGGAAAAACTGTTTTTT.

This chain connects TRBV13 to TRBJ1-5; D perhaps matches TRBD1 (5 bases). Germline V CDR1 and CDR2: PRHDT, FYEKMQ (reference sequence). The length of the CDR3 is 14 residues. V lost 0 bases and J lost 2, with 5 bases in between. For the CDR3, the DNA is TGTGCCAGCAGCTTAGGGGGGCGCAATCAGCCCCAGCATTTT. It encodes CASSLGGRNQPQHF.

V gene TRBV3-1 (or the pseudogene TRBV3-2) combines with J gene TRBJ2-5; a weak D match, TRBD1 (5 bases). The germline CDR1 and CDR2 sequences are LGHDT and YNNKEL (reference sequence). The CDR3 runs 14 residues. The ends were cut back, 4 bases at V and 9 bases at J, with 18 bases in the middle. The chain's CDR3 is CASSPSPGLVAQYF. CDR3 DNA: TGTGCCAGCAGCCCCTCCCCAGGGCTAGTGGCCCAGTACTTC.

CDR3 amino acids: CASSTQGYTIYF. The CDR3 DNA is TGTGCCAGCTCGACTCAGGGCTACACCATATATTTT. The chain recombines TRBV12-3 or TRBV12-4 with TRBJ1-3, with a weak D call TRBD1 (5 bases). This CDR3 comprises 12 residues. V lost 8 bases and J 8 bases, leaving 13 bases between the germline ends.

The chain links TRBV9 to TRBJ2-2; 8 positions agree with TRBD2. J gave up 8 bases and V 3 bases, and 9 bases lay outside the gene matches. The length of the CDR3 is 15 residues. Germline V lookup: CDR1 SGDLS, CDR2 YYNGEE. The CDR3 is CASSGSGRAWGELFF. In DNA, the CDR3 is TGTGCCAGCAGCGGGAGCGGGAGAGCCTGGGGGGAGCTGTTTTTT.